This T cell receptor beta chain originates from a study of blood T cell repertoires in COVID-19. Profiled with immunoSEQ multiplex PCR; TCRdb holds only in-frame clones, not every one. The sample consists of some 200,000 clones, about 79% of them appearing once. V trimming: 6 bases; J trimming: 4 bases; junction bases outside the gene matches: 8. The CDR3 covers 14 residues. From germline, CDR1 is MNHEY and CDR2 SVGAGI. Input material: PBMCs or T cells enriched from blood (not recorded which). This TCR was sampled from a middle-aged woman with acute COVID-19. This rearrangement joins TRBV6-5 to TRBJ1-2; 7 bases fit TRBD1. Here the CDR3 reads CASSPDRVPYGYTF. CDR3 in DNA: TGTGCCAGCAGCCCCGACAGGGTACCCTATGGCTACACCTTC.